The rows below give T cell receptor beta chains drawn from one sample of a study of OX40 agonist ivuxolimab in advanced cancers. Measured with immunoSEQ multiplex PCR; TCRdb has only the in-frame clones, and not every one. Of roughly 95,000 clones listed, 65% to 90% are singletons. The sample consisted of CD4+ or CD8+ T cells sorted from blood, taken in a trial of the OX40 agonist ivuxolimab. These receptors originate from an adult with an advanced solid tumor such as melanoma, head and neck, liver or kidney cancer. CDR3s include the opening cysteine and the closing phenylalanine or tryptophan. Fields, in order: clone size, D gene, V gene, J gene, CDR3 protein, CDR3 DNA. The D gene is left open where the match is weak. Some rows have no size entry. The others give once, few or many, or a class for an expanded clone.

abundance: once
d_gene: NA
v_gene: TRBV30
j_gene: TRBJ2-2
CDR3aa: CAWSSSRGYSGELFF
CDR3nt: TGTGCCTGGAGTAGTAGCAGGGGCTATTCCGGGGAGCTGTTTTTT

abundance: NA
d_gene: NA
v_gene: TRBV5-5
j_gene: TRBJ2-1
CDR3aa: CASSLVSGGYNEQFF
CDR3nt: TGTGCCAGCAGCTTGGTATCAGGTGGCTACAATGAGCAGTTCTTC

abundance: NA
d_gene: NA
v_gene: TRBV5-1
j_gene: TRBJ2-7
CDR3aa: CASSPSTGTDEQYF
CDR3nt: TGCGCCAGCAGCCCATCCACAGGGACCGACGAGCAGTACTTC

abundance: NA
d_gene: TRBD1
v_gene: TRBV10-3
j_gene: TRBJ1-1
CDR3aa: CAISWTGATEAFF
CDR3nt: TGTGCCATCAGTTGGACAGGGGCCACTGAAGCTTTCTTT

abundance: NA
d_gene: NA
v_gene: TRBV18
j_gene: TRBJ1-2
CDR3aa: CASSPGGGDSYGYTF
CDR3nt: TGTGCCAGCTCACCGGGAGGGGGTGATAGCTATGGCTACACCTTC

abundance: NA
d_gene: NA
v_gene: TRBV6-5
j_gene: TRBJ1-3
CDR3aa: CASSYSAEPRRGTIYF
CDR3nt: TGTGCCAGCAGTTACTCGGCTGAACCCAGAAGGGGCACCATATATTTT

abundance: NA
d_gene: NA
v_gene: TRBV28
j_gene: TRBJ1-5
CDR3aa: CASSRHGGNQPQHF
CDR3nt: TGTGCCAGCAGCAGACATGGTGGCAATCAGCCCCAGCATTTT

abundance: few
d_gene: TRBD1
v_gene: TRBV27
j_gene: TRBJ2-1
CDR3aa: CASSGQGVYLDNEQFF
CDR3nt: TGTGCCAGCAGCGGGCAGGGGGTCTATCTCGACAATGAGCAGTTCTTC

abundance: NA
d_gene: NA
v_gene: TRBV9
j_gene: TRBJ1-4
CDR3aa: CASSVQGEKLFF
CDR3nt: TGTGCCAGCAGCGTCCAGGGGGAAAAACTGTTTTTT

abundance: NA
d_gene: TRBD2
v_gene: TRBV5-6
j_gene: TRBJ2-1
CDR3aa: CASSLFSGSAYNEQFF
CDR3nt: TGTGCCAGCAGCCTCTTTAGCGGGAGCGCTTACAATGAGCAGTTCTTC

abundance: NA
d_gene: TRBD1
v_gene: TRBV19
j_gene: TRBJ1-2
CDR3aa: CASSVQGAWYGYTF
CDR3nt: TGTGCCAGTAGTGTTCAGGGGGCGTGGTATGGCTACACCTTC

abundance: NA
d_gene: TRBD1
v_gene: TRBV19
j_gene: TRBJ1-5
CDR3aa: CASMDRGFDSNQPQHF
CDR3nt: TGTGCCAGTATGGACAGGGGATTCGATAGCAATCAGCCCCAGCATTTT

abundance: NA
d_gene: NA
v_gene: TRBV6-4
j_gene: TRBJ2-3
CDR3aa: CASSFRGRTSDTQYF
CDR3nt: TGTGCCAGCAGTTTTCGGGGGAGGACGTCTGATACGCAGTATTTT

abundance: NA
d_gene: TRBD1
v_gene: TRBV27
j_gene: TRBJ1-2
CDR3aa: CASSDLPTGLKGYTF
CDR3nt: TGTGCCAGCAGTGATTTGCCGACAGGGTTGAAAGGCTACACCTTC

abundance: NA
d_gene: NA
v_gene: TRBV29-1
j_gene: TRBJ2-4
CDR3aa: CSAAVVAKNIQYF
CDR3nt: TGCAGCGCCGCGGTAGTAGCCAAAAACATTCAGTACTTC

abundance: NA
d_gene: TRBD2
v_gene: TRBV25-1
j_gene: TRBJ2-3
CDR3aa: CASSPGLAADTQYF
CDR3nt: TGTGCCAGCAGCCCGGGACTAGCGGCAGATACGCAGTATTTT

abundance: NA
d_gene: NA
v_gene: TRBV20-1
j_gene: TRBJ1-4
CDR3aa: CSARGVKLFF
CDR3nt: TGCAGTGCTAGGGGGGTTAAACTGTTTTTT

abundance: NA
d_gene: NA
v_gene: TRBV27
j_gene: TRBJ2-7
CDR3aa: CASSLRLPLEQYF
CDR3nt: TGTGCCAGCAGTTTAAGGCTCCCCCTCGAGCAGTACTTC

abundance: NA
d_gene: TRBD2
v_gene: TRBV4-1
j_gene: TRBJ2-4
CDR3aa: CASSQDGGGLAGPPNIQYF
CDR3nt: TGCGCCAGCAGCCAAGATGGGGGGGGACTAGCGGGACCTCCTAACATTCAGTACTTC

abundance: NA
d_gene: NA
v_gene: TRBV2
j_gene: TRBJ1-2
CDR3aa: CASNDASLRGYTF
CDR3nt: TGTGCCAGCAACGATGCGAGCCTGAGGGGCTACACCTTC

abundance: NA
d_gene: TRBD1
v_gene: TRBV15
j_gene: TRBJ1-6
CDR3aa: CATSGGTGGNNSPLHF
CDR3nt: TGTGCCACCAGCGGGGGGACAGGTGGGAATAATTCACCCCTCCACTTT

abundance: once
d_gene: NA
v_gene: TRBV2
j_gene: TRBJ2-1
CDR3aa: CASLPEVTRLNEQFF
CDR3nt: TGTGCCAGCCTCCCCGAAGTTACTAGATTGAATGAGCAGTTCTTC

abundance: NA
d_gene: NA
v_gene: TRBV15
j_gene: TRBJ2-1
CDR3aa: CATSWTIYNEQFF
CDR3nt: TGTGCCACCAGCTGGACTATCTACAATGAGCAGTTCTTC

abundance: NA
d_gene: NA
v_gene: TRBV4-2
j_gene: TRBJ2-1
CDR3aa: CASSLGGSNSYNEQFF
CDR3nt: TGTGCCAGCAGCCTCGGAGGGTCCAATAGTTACAATGAGCAGTTCTTC

abundance: NA
d_gene: NA
v_gene: TRBV10-3
j_gene: TRBJ2-7
CDR3aa: CAISGRAGSSYEQYF
CDR3nt: TGTGCCATCAGTGGAAGGGCGGGGAGCTCCTACGAGCAGTACTTC

abundance: NA
d_gene: NA
v_gene: TRBV10-2
j_gene: TRBJ2-5
CDR3aa: CASGIGSETQYF
CDR3nt: TGCGCCAGCGGGATCGGGTCAGAGACCCAGTACTTC

abundance: NA
d_gene: TRBD2
v_gene: TRBV6-6
j_gene: TRBJ2-1
CDR3aa: CASSYSTSDGGYEQFF
CDR3nt: TGTGCCAGCAGTTACTCGACTAGCGACGGGGGGTATGAGCAGTTCTTC

abundance: NA
d_gene: NA
v_gene: TRBV28
j_gene: TRBJ1-5
CDR3aa: CASSDFLGARHQPQHF
CDR3nt: TGTGCCAGCAGCGACTTTTTGGGCGCCCGGCATCAGCCCCAGCATTTT

abundance: few
d_gene: NA
v_gene: TRBV19
j_gene: TRBJ2-4
CDR3aa: CASSSYRVSSKNIQYF
CDR3nt: TGTGCCAGTAGTTCTTACAGGGTTTCGTCCAAAAACATTCAGTACTTC

abundance: once
d_gene: TRBD1
v_gene: TRBV28
j_gene: TRBJ2-7
CDR3aa: CASSSAGGRDEQYF
CDR3nt: TGTGCCAGCAGTTCAGCAGGGGGCCGCGACGAGCAGTACTTC

abundance: NA
d_gene: TRBD1
v_gene: TRBV5-1
j_gene: TRBJ1-1
CDR3aa: CASSLDRGEAFF
CDR3nt: TGCGCCAGCAGCTTGGACAGGGGTGAAGCTTTCTTT

abundance: NA
d_gene: NA
v_gene: TRBV7-3
j_gene: TRBJ2-1
CDR3aa: CAIQIHWFNEQFF
CDR3nt: TGTGCCATCCAGATACACTGGTTCAATGAGCAGTTCTTC

abundance: once
d_gene: NA
v_gene: TRBV2
j_gene: TRBJ1-2
CDR3aa: CASSAPGRVASQECTF
CDR3nt: TGTGCCAGCAGTGCCCCGGGCAGGGTCGCATCCCAGGAATGCACCTTC

abundance: NA
d_gene: NA
v_gene: TRBV10-1
j_gene: TRBJ2-1
CDR3aa: CASSEQGRYGEQFF
CDR3nt: TGCGCCAGCAGTGAACAGGGACGTTACGGTGAGCAGTTCTTC